This paragraph covers one TCR beta chain sequence. The antigen is unknown. This specimen comes from a study of a mutant IDH1 vaccine in newly diagnosed glioma. Study-wide background: Patients got radiotherapy, temozolomide, or both beforehand, and most got both. Participants attended visit V12, the safety follow-up, at week 35, and then attended visit V13 at week 47.

Sequenced by immunoSEQ multiplex PCR; TCRdb stores in-frame clones only, minus some. This table holds tens of thousands of clones, around nine tenths found once. Time point reported: week 47, end of study. Vaccine doses each comprised 300 ug of mutant IDH1 20-mer peptide, with topical imiquimod. The patients received vaccinations eight times, in weeks 1, 3, 5, 7, 11, 15, 19 and 23. The donors had new WHO grade 3 or 4 astrocytomas; these were IDH1-mutant and ATRX-lost. Germline V CDR1 and CDR2: SQVTM, ANQGSEA. This CDR3 contains 14 residues. V lost 4 bases to trimming and J lost 0 bases, with 10 bases between them.

The sequences come from PBMCs, collected from a glioma patient whose treatment included an IDH1 peptide vaccine. The origin of this receptor is a woman in her twenties or thirties with glioma. V and J are TRBV29-1 and TRBJ1-5; D uncertain. CDR3 nucleotides: TGCAGCGTTGCGGAGGCTTATAGCAATCAGCCCCAGCATTTT. This codes for CSVAEAYSNQPQHF.